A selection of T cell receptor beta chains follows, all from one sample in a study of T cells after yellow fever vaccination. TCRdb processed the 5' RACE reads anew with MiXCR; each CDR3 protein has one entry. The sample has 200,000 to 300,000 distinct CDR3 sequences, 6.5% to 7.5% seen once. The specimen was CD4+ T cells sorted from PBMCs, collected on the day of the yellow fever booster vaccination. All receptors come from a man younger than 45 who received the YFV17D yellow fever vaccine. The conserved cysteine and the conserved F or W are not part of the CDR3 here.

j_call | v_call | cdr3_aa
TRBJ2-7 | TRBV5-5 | ASSLVGTRTYEQY
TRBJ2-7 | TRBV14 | ASSQGTGLYEQY
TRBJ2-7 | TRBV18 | ASSPGTSRVEQY
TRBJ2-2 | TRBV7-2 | ASSISGTGGELF
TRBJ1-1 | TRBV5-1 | ASSLSVGVQRRF
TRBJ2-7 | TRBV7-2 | ASKRDRGRDEQY
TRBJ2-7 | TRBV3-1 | ASSQEGGSYEQY
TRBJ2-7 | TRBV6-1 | ASKRSGIPYEQY
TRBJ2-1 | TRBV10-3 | AISGPGLAPQNRNEQF
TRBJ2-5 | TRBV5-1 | ASTNTGTQY
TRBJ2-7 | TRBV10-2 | ASRGERSSYEQY
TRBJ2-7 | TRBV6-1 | ASSEVGVDYEQY
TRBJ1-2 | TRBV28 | ASSLRGGGIDYGYT
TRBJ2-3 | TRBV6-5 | ASSQSGSTDTQY
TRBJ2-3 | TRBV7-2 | ASSLGGLGDTQY
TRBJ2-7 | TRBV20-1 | SAGARTNYEQY
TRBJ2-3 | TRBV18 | ASSPISGSLTDTQY
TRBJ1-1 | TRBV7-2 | ASSPMLHQGTEAF
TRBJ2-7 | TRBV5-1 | ASSLGAGGGLSSYEQY
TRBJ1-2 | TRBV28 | ASSPLRDRGGGYT
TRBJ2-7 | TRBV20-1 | SATERAAYEQY
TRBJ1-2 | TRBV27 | ASSSGGGGYT
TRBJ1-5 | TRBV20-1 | SALQPAGNQPQH
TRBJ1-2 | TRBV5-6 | ASVIAVANYGYT